The 9 T cell receptor beta chains listed next were all sequenced from one sample in a study of beta chain features in type 1 diabetes. The study reverse transcribed the entire isolated RNA, so it sequenced expressed TCRB transcripts. Method: immunoSEQ multiplex PCR; TCRdb's copy keeps in-frame clones and lacks some. The data show hundreds of thousands of clones, 15% to 19% seen once. The sample consisted of naive CD4+ T cells from blood. The receptors derive from a man aged 18 to 30 in good health.

The J gene is TRBJ1-2, the V gene TRBV13, with 8 bases identical to TRBD1. Trimming took 2 bases from V and 7 from J; bases not matched to a gene: 3. The CDR3 runs 13 residues. Germline loops: CDR1 PRHDT, CDR2 FYEKMQ (reference sequence). The CDR3 DNA reads TGTGCCAGCAGCTTACAGGGGGCGCGTGGCTACACCTTC. Translating gives CASSLQGARGYTF.

This clone was observed a few times. The V call is TRBV7-9, the J call TRBJ1-2, with 8 bases identical to TRBD1. The germline gives CDR1 SEHNR, CDR2 FQNEAQ (reference sequence). CDR3 size: 13 residues. J was trimmed by 8 bases and V by 2 bases; bases with no gene match: 4. The CDR3 reads CASSLTQGEGYTF. CDR3 DNA: TGTGCCAGCAGCTTAACACAGGGGGAGGGCTACACCTTC.

The chain combines TRBV9 with TRBJ1-2; maybe TRBD1 (5 bases). Germline-derived CDR1 and CDR2 are SGDLS and YYNGEE. V dropped 3 bases and J dropped 6 bases, with 15 bases sitting between them. There are 14 residues in the CDR3. The CDR3 sequence: CASSASPGHHGYTF. The CDR3 DNA reads TGTGCCAGCAGCGCCTCCCCGGGGCACCATGGCTACACCTTC.

The V gene is TRBV25-1, the J gene TRBJ2-3; D is ambiguous. Trimming pared 4 bases from V and 1 base from J, leaving 18 bases between. This CDR3 is built from 17 residues. The V gene's germline CDR1 is MGHDK and CDR2 SYGVNS. This CDR3 reads CASSVSRSSPGTDTQYF. The DNA for the CDR3 is TGTGCCAGCAGTGTTTCAAGAAGCAGCCCAGGCACAGATACGCAGTATTTT.

This chain links TRBV9 with TRBJ1-1, with TRBD1 identical over 9 bases. This CDR3 comprises 13 residues. CDR1 is SGDLS and CDR2 is YYNGEE in the germline V gene. V was clipped by 4 bases and J by 4 bases; unmatched bases: 2. The CDR3, as DNA: TGTGCCAGCAGCTCACAGGGGGCCACTGAAGCTTTCTTT. This gives the protein CASSSQGATEAFF.

The gene calls are TRBV10-3 and TRBJ2-5, with TRBD2 matching 11 bases. Germline assignment: CDR1 ENHRY and CDR2 SYGVKD. The CDR3 sequence is 14 residues long. Trimming cost V 4 bases and J 5 bases; bases outside gene matches: 3. The CDR3 here is CAISASGRSETQYF. DNA for the CDR3: TGTGCCATCAGTGCTAGCGGGAGGAGCGAGACCCAGTACTTC.

This sequence joins TRBV18 and TRBJ2-7, with 7 bases lining up with TRBD1. The CDR3 consists of 17 residues. Germline V gene data show CDR1 as KGHSH and CDR2 as LQKENI. The V gene end was trimmed by 0 bases and the J gene end by 2 bases; junction bases not matched to a gene: 10. The CDR3 region is CASSPPRFATGTYEQYF. CDR3 DNA sequence: TGTGCCAGCTCACCACCTCGATTTGCGACAGGGACCTACGAGCAGTACTTC.

The V gene is TRBV4-1, the J gene TRBJ2-1; D not certain. This CDR3 is built from 11 residues. CDR1 and CDR2 (germline): MGHRA, YSYEKL. Trimming took 8 bases from V and 4 from J, leaving 6 bases between them. CDR3 in DNA: TGCGCCAGCGGGTCATACAATGAGCAGTTCTTC. It yields the protein CASGSYNEQFF.

CDR3 in amino acids: CASAPFTSTDTQYF. Here the CDR3 DNA reads TGCGCCAGCGCCCCGTTCACCTCCACAGATACGCAGTATTTT. This chain joins TRBV5-1 and TRBJ2-3; D gene ambiguous. V was clipped by 7 bases and J by 2 bases, with 14 bases between them. This CDR3 region has 14 residues. Germline V gene sequence: CDR1 SGHRS, CDR2 YFSETQ.